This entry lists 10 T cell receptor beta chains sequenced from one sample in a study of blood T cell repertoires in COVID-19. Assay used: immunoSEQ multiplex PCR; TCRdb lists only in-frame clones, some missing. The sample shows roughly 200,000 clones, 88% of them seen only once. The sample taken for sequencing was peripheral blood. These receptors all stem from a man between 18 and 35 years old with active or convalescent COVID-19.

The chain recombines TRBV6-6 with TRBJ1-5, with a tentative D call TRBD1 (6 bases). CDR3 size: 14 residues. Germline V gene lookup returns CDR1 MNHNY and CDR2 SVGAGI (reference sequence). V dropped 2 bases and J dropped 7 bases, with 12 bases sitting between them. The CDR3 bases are TGTGCCAGCAGTTACCCGAGGGGGAAACAGCCCCAGCATTTT. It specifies CASSYPRGKQPQHF.

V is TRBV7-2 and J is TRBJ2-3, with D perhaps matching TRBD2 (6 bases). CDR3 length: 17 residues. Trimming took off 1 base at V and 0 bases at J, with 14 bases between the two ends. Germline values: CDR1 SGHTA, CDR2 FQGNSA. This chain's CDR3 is CASSLGGAGRSTDTQYF. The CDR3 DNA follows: TGTGCCAGCAGCTTAGGGGGAGCGGGCCGTAGCACAGATACGCAGTATTTT. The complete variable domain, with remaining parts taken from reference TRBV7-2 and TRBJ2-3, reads GAGVSQSPSNKVTEKGKDVELRCDPISGHTALYWYRQSLGQGLEFLIYFQGNSAPDKSGLPSDRFSAERTGGSVSTLTIQRTQQEDSAVYLCASSLGGAGRSTDTQYFGPGTRLTVL.

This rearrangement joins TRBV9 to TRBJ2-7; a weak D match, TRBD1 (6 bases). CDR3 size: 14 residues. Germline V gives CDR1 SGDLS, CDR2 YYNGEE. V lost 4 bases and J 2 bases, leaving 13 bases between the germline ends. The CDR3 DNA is TGTGCCAGCAGCATAGGACAGACCACCTACGAGCAGTACTTC. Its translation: CASSIGQTTYEQYF.

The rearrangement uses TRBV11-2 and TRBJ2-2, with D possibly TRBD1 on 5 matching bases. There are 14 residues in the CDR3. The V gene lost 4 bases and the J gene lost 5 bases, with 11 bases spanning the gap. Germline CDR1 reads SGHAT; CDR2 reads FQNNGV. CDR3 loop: CASSSYPGTGELFF. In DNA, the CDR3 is TGTGCCAGCAGCTCCTACCCAGGGACCGGGGAGCTGTTTTTT.

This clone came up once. DNA of the CDR3: TGTGCCAGCAGCCCCACCCTCCTCGGCCTCAGGGGAGGCTACACCTTC. It codes for CASSPTLLGLRGGYTF. The rearrangement links TRBV7-2 to TRBJ1-2; D is possibly TRBD1 (6 bases). V lost 5 bases and J lost 8, with 24 bases in between. CDR3 length: 16 residues. Per the germline V gene, CDR1 is SGHTA and CDR2 is FQGNSA.

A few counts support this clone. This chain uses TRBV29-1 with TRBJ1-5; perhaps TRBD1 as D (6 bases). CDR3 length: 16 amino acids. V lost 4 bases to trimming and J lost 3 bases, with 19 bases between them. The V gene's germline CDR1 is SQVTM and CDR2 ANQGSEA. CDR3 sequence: CSVVLGAGVDNQPQHF. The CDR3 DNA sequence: TGCAGCGTTGTGCTTGGGGCAGGGGTGGACAATCAGCCCCAGCATTTT.

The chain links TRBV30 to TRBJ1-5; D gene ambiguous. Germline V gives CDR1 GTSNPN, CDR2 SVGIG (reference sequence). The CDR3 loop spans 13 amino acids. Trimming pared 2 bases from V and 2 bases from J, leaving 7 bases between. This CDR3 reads CAWSLLGNQPQHF. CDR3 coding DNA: TGTGCCTGGAGTCTACTGGGCAATCAGCCCCAGCATTTT.

The CDR3 sequence is CASSYRGQTNEKLFF. The CDR3 DNA reads as TGTGCCAGCAGTTACAGGGGGCAAACTAATGAAAAACTGTTTTTT. V gene TRBV6-5 combines with J gene TRBJ1-4; 7 bases fit TRBD1. The V segment lost 2 bases and the J segment 1 base; nucleotides outside the gene matches: 1. Per the germline V gene, CDR1 is MNHEY and CDR2 is SVGAGI. This CDR3 comprises 15 residues.

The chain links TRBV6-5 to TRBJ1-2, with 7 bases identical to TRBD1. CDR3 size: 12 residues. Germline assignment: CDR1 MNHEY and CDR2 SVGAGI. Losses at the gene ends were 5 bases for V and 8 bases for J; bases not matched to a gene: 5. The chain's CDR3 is CASSQGVWGYTF. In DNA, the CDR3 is TGTGCCAGCAGTCAGGGGGTTTGGGGCTACACCTTC.

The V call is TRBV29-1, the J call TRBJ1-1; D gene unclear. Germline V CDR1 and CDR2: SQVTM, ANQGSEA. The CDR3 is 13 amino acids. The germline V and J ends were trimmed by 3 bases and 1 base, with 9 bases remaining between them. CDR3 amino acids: CSVERGSNTEAFF. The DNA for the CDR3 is TGCAGCGTTGAGCGGGGATCGAACACTGAAGCTTTCTTT.